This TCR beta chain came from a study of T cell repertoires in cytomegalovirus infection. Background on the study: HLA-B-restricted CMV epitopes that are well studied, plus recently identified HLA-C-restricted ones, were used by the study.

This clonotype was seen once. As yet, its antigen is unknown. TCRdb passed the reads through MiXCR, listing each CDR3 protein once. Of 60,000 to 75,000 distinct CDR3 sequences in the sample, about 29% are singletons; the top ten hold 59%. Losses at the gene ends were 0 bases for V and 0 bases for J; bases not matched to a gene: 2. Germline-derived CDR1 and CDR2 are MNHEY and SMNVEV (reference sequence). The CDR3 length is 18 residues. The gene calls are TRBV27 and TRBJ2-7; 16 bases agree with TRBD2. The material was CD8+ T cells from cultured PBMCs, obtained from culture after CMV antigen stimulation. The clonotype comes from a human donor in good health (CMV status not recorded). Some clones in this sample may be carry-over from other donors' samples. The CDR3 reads CASSLSGLAGGPSYEQYF. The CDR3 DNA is TGTGCCAGCAGTTTATCGGGACTAGCGGGGGGGCCCTCCTACGAGCAGTACTTC.